This TCR beta chain was retrieved from a study of T cells in Graves' hyperthyroidism and ophthalmopathy. The CDR3 runs 15 residues. V was clipped by 6 bases and J by 4 bases, with 20 bases between them. Germline V gene data show CDR1 as DFQATT and CDR2 as SNEGSKA (reference sequence). About this clonotype: The antigen is not known.

Authors of the study amplified TCR beta CDR3 regions from RNA transcripts. With the HTBI primer set, the TCR CDR3 went through a first round of RT-PCR. TCRdb reprocessed the multiplex PCR reads via MiXCR and lists one record per CDR3 protein. The table records hundreds of thousands of distinct CDR3 sequences, nearly 20% of them present only once. Exclusions: uncontrolled infection, other autoimmune disease, pregnancy, lactation. Orbital computed tomography, thyroid ultrasound, serum thyroxine and TRAb, and clinical symptoms together informed the diagnoses. Overall study findings and caveats: Ophthalmopathy and stable hyperthyroidism were separated by a 13 V-J model.

This TCR was recovered from a man between 40 and 49 years old with Graves' ophthalmopathy. Material for sequencing was blood. This rearrangement joins TRBV20-1 to TRBJ2-3; D is undetermined. The CDR3 is CSATLSERAADTQYF. The CDR3 nucleotides read TGCAGTGCCACATTATCGGAACGGGCGGCAGATACGCAGTATTTT.